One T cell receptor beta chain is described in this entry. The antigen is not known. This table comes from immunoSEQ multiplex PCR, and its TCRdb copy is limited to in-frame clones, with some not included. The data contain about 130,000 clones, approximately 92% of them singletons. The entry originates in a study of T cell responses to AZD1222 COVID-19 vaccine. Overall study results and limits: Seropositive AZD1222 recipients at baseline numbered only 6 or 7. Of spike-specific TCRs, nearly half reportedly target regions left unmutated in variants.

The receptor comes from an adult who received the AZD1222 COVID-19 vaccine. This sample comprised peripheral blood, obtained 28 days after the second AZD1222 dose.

The CDR3 loop is CASSYGDRGRGNQPQHF. As DNA, the CDR3 is TGTGCCAGCAGTTACGGGGACAGGGGGAGAGGGAATCAGCCCCAGCATTTT. The chain couples TRBV6-2 or TRBV6-3 to TRBJ1-5, with TRBD1 matching over 11 bases. Germline CDR1 MNHEY, CDR2 SVGEGT. This CDR3 is built from 17 residues. V lost 2 bases to trimming and J lost 4 bases; unmatched junction nucleotides: 7.